This entry lists 14 T cell receptor beta chains sequenced from one sample in a study of shared clonotypes between healthy human individuals. TCRdb keeps only in-frame clones here, not all; method: immunoSEQ multiplex PCR. The sample comprises about a million clones, about 80% of which are singletons, and over 0.8% rests with the top ten. The sample consisted of memory CD4+ T cells from PBMCs. Subset noted: CD45RA-negative fraction. Source of these receptors: a man aged 18 to 30 in good health. Some clones in this sample may be carry-over from other donors' samples.

The chain recombines TRBV18 with TRBJ1-5; possible D gene TRBD1, 5 bases. The germline gives CDR1 KGHSH, CDR2 LQKENI. The CDR3 extends over 15 amino acids. Trimming shortened V by 1 base and J by 0 bases, and 7 bases separated the two germline ends. The DNA of the CDR3 is TGTGCCAGCTCACCACAGGGGTATAGCAATCAGCCCCAGCATTTT. Protein product: CASSPQGYSNQPQHF.

This chain links TRBV7-2 with TRBJ1-4; D is unclear. Per the germline V gene, CDR1 is SGHTA and CDR2 is FQGNSA. The CDR3 totals 13 residues. Trimming stripped 7 bases from V and 7 bases from J, with 13 bases between. The CDR3 spells CASTKSFGEKLFF. The CDR3 DNA reads as TGTGCCAGCACCAAATCTTTTGGTGAAAAACTGTTTTTT. Full variable domain (outside the CDR3, taken from reference TRBV7-2 and TRBJ1-4): GAGVSQSPSNKVTEKGKDVELRCDPISGHTALYWYRQSLGQGLEFLIYFQGNSAPDKSGLPSDRFSAERTGGSVSTLTIQRTQQEDSAVYLCASTKSFGEKLFFGSGTQLSVL.

The chain recombines TRBV7-3 with TRBJ2-2; 11 nucleotides match TRBD2. With V trimmed by 4 bases and J by 7 bases, 8 bases remained unmatched. Germline V gene data show CDR1 as SGHTA and CDR2 as FQGTGA. The CDR3 length is 16 residues. CDR3 residues: CASSSNSGRGLGELFF. CDR3 sequence (DNA): TGTGCCAGCAGCTCAAATAGCGGGAGGGGTCTCGGGGAGCTGTTTTTT. Drawing the rest from reference TRBV7-3 and TRBJ2-2, the complete variable domain is GAGVSQTPSNKVTEKGKYVELRCDPISGHTALYWYRQSLGQGPEFLIYFQGTGAADDSGLPNDRFFAVRPEGSVSTLKIQRTERGDSAVYLCASSSNSGRGLGELFFGEGSRLTVL.

CDR3 in DNA: TGTGCCAGCAGCCAAACCGGGACACTCTCGTTTGAGCAGTACTTC. As protein: CASSQTGTLSFEQYF. The gene calls are TRBV14 and TRBJ2-7; perhaps TRBD1 as D (6 bases). The CDR3 contains 15 residues. V was pared by 2 bases and J by 7 bases, with 18 bases between. Germline assignment: CDR1 SGHDN and CDR2 FVKESK.

The CDR3 region has the DNA TGTGCCAGCAGTTCGGGTTGGCAAGAGACCCAGTACTTC. Its translation is CASSSGWQETQYF. The V call is TRBV6-1, the J call TRBJ2-5; D call uncertain. V lost 5 bases, J lost 2 bases, and 9 bases lay in between. The germline V gene has CDR1 MNHNS and CDR2 SASEGT. This CDR3 has 13 amino acids.

This clone was picked up a small number of times. The chain recombines TRBV15 with TRBJ2-6, with a possible D match to TRBD1 (6 bases). V lost 0 bases, J lost 0 bases, and 12 bases lay in between. There are 18 residues in the CDR3. Germline V gene lookup returns CDR1 LNHNV and CDR2 YYDKDF (reference sequence). CDR3 in amino acids: CATSREPRTDSGANVLTF. The CDR3 DNA follows: TGTGCCACCAGCAGAGAACCACGGACAGACTCTGGGGCCAACGTCCTGACTTTC.

The genes are TRBV27 and TRBJ2-7; D ambiguous. Trimming stripped 1 base from V and 0 bases from J, with 7 bases between. Germline V lookup: CDR1 MNHEY, CDR2 SMNVEV (reference sequence). The length of the CDR3 is 14 residues. Written as DNA, the CDR3 is TGTGCCAGCAGTTTATTCCCGGACTCCTACGAGCAGTACTTC. Amino acids: CASSLFPDSYEQYF.

The chain employs TRBV5-5 and TRBJ2-1; unclear D gene. Germline CDR1 reads SGHKS; CDR2 reads YYEKEE (reference sequence). This CDR3 has 13 residues. Trimming took off 4 bases at V and 3 bases at J, with 8 bases between the two ends. CDR3 in DNA: TGTGCCAGCAGCCGGACCGACTACAATGAGCAGTTCTTC. It specifies CASSRTDYNEQFF. The variable domain in full, with the rest retrieved from reference TRBV5-5 and TRBJ2-1, is DAGVTQSPTHLIKTRGQQVTLRCSPISGHKSVSWYQQVLGQGPQFIFQYYEKEERGRGNFPDRFSARQFPNYSSELNVNALLLGDSALYLCASSRTDYNEQFFGPGTRLTVL.

This chain joins TRBV5-1 and TRBJ1-5; the D gene is possibly TRBD1 (6 bases). This CDR3 is built from 15 residues. Per germline, CDR1 SGHRS and CDR2 YFSETQ. Trimming took off 0 bases at V and 3 bases at J, with 10 bases between the two ends. The CDR3 region is CASSLGTVDNQPQHF. DNA for the CDR3: TGCGCCAGCAGCTTGGGGACAGTCGACAATCAGCCCCAGCATTTT.

The gene calls are TRBV21-1 and TRBJ2-4. TRBV21-1 is deemed a pseudogene. This CDR3 is built from 14 residues. The CDR3 DNA reads TGTGCCAGCAGCCCACCCCTGCATAAAAACATTCAGTACTTC. Protein sequence: CASSPPLHKNIQYF.

The chain uses TRBV7-2 and TRBJ2-3; 8 bases fit TRBD2. CDR1 and CDR2 (germline): SGHTA, FQGNSA. Trimming at V came to 2 bases and at J to 6 bases, leaving 7 bases not matched to a gene. The CDR3 covers 15 residues. CDR3 protein: CASSLPVAGTDTQYF. The CDR3 DNA reads as TGTGCCAGCAGCTTACCAGTAGCGGGGACGGATACGCAGTATTTT.

The chain employs TRBV4-1 and TRBJ2-2; no reliable D call. CDR1 MGHRA and CDR2 YSYEKL come from the germline V gene. The CDR3 has 18 residues. The germline V and J ends were trimmed by 2 bases and 4 bases, with 20 bases remaining between them. As DNA, the CDR3 is TGCGCCAGCAGCCAACTCGGTCTCCGGGTGTCGGGCACCGGGGAGCTGTTTTTT. Protein: CASSQLGLRVSGTGELFF.

J is TRBJ1-5 and V is TRBV27, with 8 positions matching TRBD1. Looked up from germline, CDR1 is MNHEY and CDR2 is SMNVEV (reference sequence). This CDR3 comprises 14 residues. V lost 8 bases, J lost 5 bases, and 8 bases stayed unmatched. CDR3 coding DNA: TGTGCCAGCCGCCGGGGGACAGGTGATCAGCCCCAGCATTTT. Protein product: CASRRGTGDQPQHF.

This rearrangement joins TRBV6-6 to TRBJ1-5; no definite D call. The CDR3 runs 15 residues. Trimming pared 5 bases from V and 5 bases from J, leaving 16 bases between. From germline, CDR1 is MNHNY and CDR2 SVGAGI (reference sequence). CDR3 bases: TGTGCCAGCAGTGGAGAAAGGTCGACTTATCAGCCCCAGCATTTT. Its translation is CASSGERSTYQPQHF.